One sample yielded the 22 T cell receptor beta chains listed below, sequenced in a study of T cell responses to AZD1222 COVID-19 vaccine. Sequencing used immunoSEQ multiplex PCR; TCRdb keeps in-frame clones, though not all of them. The table lists tens of thousands of clones, 90% of them singletons. Material: peripheral blood, obtained 28 days after the second AZD1222 dose. The receptor source for this set is an adult who received the AZD1222 COVID-19 vaccine.

The chain recombines TRBV4-3 with TRBJ1-2; TRBD1 agrees at 9 bases. Germline CDR1 LGHNA, CDR2 YSLEER. The CDR3 sequence is 16 residues long. V dropped 0 bases and J dropped 5; count of bases not matched to a gene: 7. CDR3 bases: TGCGCCAGCAGCCAAGATCAGACAGGGGGTATATATGGCTACACCTTC. It codes for CASSQDQTGGIYGYTF.

The rearrangement links TRBV11-2 to TRBJ2-1; weak D call: TRBD2 (7 bases). This CDR3 contains 14 residues. Trimming took off 5 bases at V and 8 bases at J, with 16 bases between the two ends. Germline V lookup: CDR1 SGHAT, CDR2 FQNNGV. The DNA for the CDR3 is TGTGCCAGCAGCCGGGGGGCAGGGGTCGATGAGCAGTTCTTC. Translation gives CASSRGAGVDEQFF.

The chain joins TRBV6-2 or TRBV6-3 to TRBJ2-1; 13 positions agree with TRBD2. CDR3 size: 14 residues. J lost 9 bases, V lost 2 bases, and 1 base had no gene match. CDR1 and CDR2 (germline): MNHEY, SVGEGT. CDR3 DNA: TGTGCCAGCAGTTACCGGACTAGCGGGAGTGAGCAGTTCTTC. It translates to CASSYRTSGSEQFF.

The rearrangement links TRBV7-9 to TRBJ2-1; D possibly matches TRBD1 or TRBD2 (6 bases each). The CDR3 is 15 residues long. V shed 5 bases and J shed 4 bases, with 15 bases lying between them. Germline V gene lookup returns CDR1 SEHNR and CDR2 FQNEAQ (reference sequence). The CDR3 nucleotides read TGTGCCAGCAGCCCCTATAGGGGGAGGTACAATGAGCAGTTCTTC. As protein: CASSPYRGRYNEQFF.

The chain carries TRBV5-6 and TRBJ1-5; 8 bases line up with TRBD1. The CDR3 length is 16 residues. Germline V gene lookup returns CDR1 SGHDT and CDR2 YYEEEE. With 2 bases clipped from V and 0 bases from J, the junction kept 4 bases outside the gene matches. In nucleotides, the CDR3 is TGTGCCAGCAGCTTCGACAGGGGAAATAGCAATCAGCCCCAGCATTTT. It codes for CASSFDRGNSNQPQHF.

The chain couples TRBV7-9 to TRBJ1-5; D is unclear. This CDR3 is built from 12 residues. V dropped 5 bases and J dropped 3 bases, with 5 bases sitting between them. The germline V gene has CDR1 SEHNR and CDR2 FQNEAQ (reference sequence). The CDR3 is CASSTHNQPQHF. The CDR3 DNA follows: TGTGCCAGCAGCACCCACAATCAGCCCCAGCATTTT.

This rearrangement joins TRBV7-2 to TRBJ2-1; D not certain. V was clipped by 1 base and J by 0 bases, with 13 bases between them. This CDR3 region has 17 residues. The germline V gene has CDR1 SGHTA and CDR2 FQGNSA. The CDR3 region is CASSLGSSRSSYNEQFF. In nucleotides, the CDR3 is TGTGCCAGCAGCTTAGGTAGTAGCCGGAGCTCCTACAATGAGCAGTTCTTC.

The V gene is TRBV9, the J gene TRBJ1-2; 9 bases fit TRBD1. Germline-derived CDR1 and CDR2 are SGDLS and YYNGEE. This CDR3 region has 16 residues. J gave up 8 bases and V 0 bases, and 11 bases lay outside the gene matches. CDR3 nucleotides: TGTGCCAGCAGCGTAGCGGCACAGGGGGCGCCGGGCGGCTACACCTTC. It encodes CASSVAAQGAPGGYTF.

The rearrangement uses TRBV3-1 (or the pseudogene TRBV3-2) and TRBJ1-5; D possibly corresponds to TRBD1 (5 bases). The CDR3 covers 14 residues. Germline CDR1 and CDR2: LGHDT and YNNKEL (reference sequence). V gave up 3 bases and J gave up 2 bases, with 8 bases separating them. In DNA form, the CDR3 reads TGTGCCAGCAGCCAGTTACAGGGCAATCAGCCCCAGCATTTT. Protein product: CASSQLQGNQPQHF.

Concerning this clone itself: Other nucleotide sequences from this sample produce the same CDR3. The V and J genes are TRBV6-5 and TRBJ1-5; 7 nucleotides match TRBD1. This CDR3 spans 12 amino acids. Germline-derived CDR1 and CDR2 are MNHEY and SVGAGI. V lost 6 bases to trimming and J lost 4 bases; unmatched junction nucleotides: 0. This CDR3 reads CASRTGNQPQHF. CDR3 nucleotides: TGTGCCAGCAGGACAGGGAATCAGCCCCAGCATTTT.

With respect to this clone: An end of the junction does not agree with germline; a read error may underlie this. The chain couples TRBV5-4 to TRBJ1-6; 10 bases are shared with TRBD1. The CDR3 consists of 14 residues. Per the germline V gene, CDR1 is SGHNT and CDR2 is YYREEE (reference sequence). CDR3 amino acids: CASTLGQGNSPLHF. The CDR3 DNA reads TGTGCCAGCACCTTGGGACAGGGGAATTCACCCCTCCACTTT.

The chain uses TRBV6-2 or TRBV6-3 and TRBJ2-1, with D unresolved. This CDR3 comprises 16 residues. Germline V gene data show CDR1 as MNHEY and CDR2 as SVGEGT. The ends were cut back, 0 bases at V and 3 bases at J, with 12 bases in the middle. CDR3 amino acids: CASSYSMSDNYNEQFF. CDR3 coding DNA: TGTGCCAGCAGTTACTCGATGAGCGACAACTACAATGAGCAGTTCTTC.

This clone occurred once. The V gene is TRBV10-1, the J gene TRBJ2-2; no clear D. The V gene lost 0 bases and the J gene lost 6 bases, with 8 bases spanning the gap. The germline gives CDR1 WNHNN, CDR2 SYGVQD (reference sequence). CDR3 size: 14 residues. The CDR3 region is CASSESYPAGELFF. The CDR3 DNA reads as TGCGCCAGCAGTGAGTCTTATCCGGCCGGGGAGCTGTTTTTT.

The chain combines TRBV6-2 or TRBV6-3 with TRBJ1-5; D is possibly TRBD1 (5 bases). The V and J ends lost 2 bases and 3 bases respectively, with 11 bases between them. CDR3 size: 15 residues. Germline loops: CDR1 MNHEY, CDR2 SVGEGT. This chain's CDR3 is CASSYRGHLNQPQHF. DNA of the CDR3: TGTGCCAGCAGTTACCGCGGACACCTCAATCAGCCCCAGCATTTT.

The chain employs TRBV5-1 and TRBJ2-3; no reliable D call. Germline CDR1 and CDR2: SGHRS and YFSETQ. V was clipped by 1 base and J by 2 bases, with 8 bases between them. The CDR3 extends over 14 amino acids. CDR3 sequence: CASSLLEITDTQYF. Here the CDR3 DNA reads TGCGCCAGCAGCTTGTTAGAAATCACAGATACGCAGTATTTT.

The chain carries TRBV30 and TRBJ1-6; 7 bases fit TRBD1. CDR3 size: 15 residues. CDR1 and CDR2 from the germline V gene are GTSNPN and SVGIG (reference sequence). With 4 bases clipped from V and 5 bases from J, the junction kept 8 bases outside the gene matches. CDR3 residues: CAWKGIRGNNSPLHF. Written as DNA, the CDR3 is TGTGCCTGGAAGGGTATCAGGGGGAATAATTCACCCCTCCACTTT. Combining the CDR3 with reference TRBV30 and TRBJ1-6 gives the whole variable domain SQTIHQWPATLVQPVGSPLSLECTVEGTSNPNLYWYRQAAGRGLQLLFYSVGIGQISSEVPQNLSASRPQDRQFILSSKKLLLSDSGFYLCAWKGIRGNNSPLHFGNGTRLTVT.

This clone was seen only once. V gene TRBV19 combines with J gene TRBJ1-6; 9 nucleotides line up with TRBD1. Germline V lookup: CDR1 LNHDA, CDR2 SQIVND (reference sequence). The CDR3 runs to 16 residues. V lost 2 bases and J lost 9; bases outside the gene matches: 8. CDR3 amino acids: CASSINAGQGFSPLHF. CDR3 DNA sequence: TGTGCCAGTAGTATAAACGCTGGACAGGGGTTTTCACCCCTCCACTTT.

This chain uses TRBV19 with TRBJ1-6; 7 positions match TRBD1. CDR1 is LNHDA and CDR2 is SQIVND in the germline V gene (reference sequence). The CDR3 has 14 amino acids. The V gene end was trimmed by 6 bases and the J gene end by 10 bases; junction bases not matched to a gene: 9. CDR3 nucleotide sequence: TGTGCCAGTAGCCTTGACAGGGAAGGCTCACCCCTCCACTTT. This translates into CASSLDREGSPLHF.

V and J are TRBV29-1 and TRBJ2-2, with 7 nucleotides matching TRBD1. V dropped 6 bases and J dropped 4; count of bases not matched to a gene: 5. The germline gives CDR1 SQVTM, CDR2 ANQGSEA. The CDR3 sequence is 13 residues long. CDR3 sequence reads: CSVRTGVTGELFF. CDR3 nucleotide sequence: TGCAGCGTACGTACAGGGGTCACCGGGGAGCTGTTTTTT.

This clone has more than one count but fewer than ten. CDR3 residues: CASSLGLLAGAPYNEQFF. CDR3 DNA sequence: TGTGCCAGCAGCTTAGGGTTACTAGCGGGGGCCCCTTACAATGAGCAGTTCTTC. The chain links TRBV11-3 to TRBJ2-1, with 11 bases fitting TRBD2. CDR1 SGHNT and CDR2 YENEEA come from the germline V gene. The V segment lost 1 base and the J segment 4 bases; nucleotides outside the gene matches: 9. This CDR3 comprises 18 residues.

The chain has TRBV7-2 and TRBJ2-3; D is uncertain. CDR3 length: 14 amino acids. CDR1 is SGHTA, CDR2 FQGNSA, per germline. V lost 2 bases to trimming and J lost 2 bases, with 8 bases between them. The CDR3 DNA reads TGTGCCAGCAGCTTATCCGGGTACACAGATACGCAGTATTTT. Translation gives CASSLSGYTDTQYF.

This chain uses TRBV5-5 with TRBJ1-3; maybe TRBD1 (6 bases). Trimming left V 1 base short and J 3 bases short, with 11 bases between. This CDR3 contains 15 residues. Germline CDR1 and CDR2: SGHKS and YYEKEE (reference sequence). The CDR3 bases are TGTGCCAGCAGCTTGTCACAGGGCGTTGGAAACACCATATATTTT. Translating it yields CASSLSQGVGNTIYF.